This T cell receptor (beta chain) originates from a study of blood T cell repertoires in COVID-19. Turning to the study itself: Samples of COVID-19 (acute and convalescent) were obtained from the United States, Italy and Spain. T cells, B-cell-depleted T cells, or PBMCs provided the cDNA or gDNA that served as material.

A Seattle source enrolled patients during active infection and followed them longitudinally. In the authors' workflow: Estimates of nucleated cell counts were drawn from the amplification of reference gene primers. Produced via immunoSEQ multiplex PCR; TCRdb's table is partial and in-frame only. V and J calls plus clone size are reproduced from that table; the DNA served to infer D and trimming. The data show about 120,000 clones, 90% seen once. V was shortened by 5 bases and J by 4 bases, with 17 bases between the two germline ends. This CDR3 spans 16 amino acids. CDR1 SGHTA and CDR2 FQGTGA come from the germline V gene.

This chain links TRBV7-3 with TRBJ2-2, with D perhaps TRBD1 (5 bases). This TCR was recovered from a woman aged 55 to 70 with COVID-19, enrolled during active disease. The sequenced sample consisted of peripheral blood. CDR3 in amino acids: CASSPWGTPGTGELFF. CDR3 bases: TGTGCCAGCAGCCCGTGGGGCACCCCCGGCACCGGGGAGCTGTTTTTT.